The text below deals with one T cell receptor (beta chain). Antigen specificity is unknown. This sample is drawn from a study of OX40 agonist ivuxolimab in advanced cancers. Study in general: Checkpoint inhibitors had been given previously to 40% of patients.

Broader study findings: In the expanded peripheral T cells, antigen specificity was never determined. Clonal expansion in partial responders at 0.1-3.0 mg/kg ranked among the lowest. The mean number of expanded clones was higher in CD8+ T cells than in CD4+.

The protocol was immunoSEQ multiplex PCR, while the TCRdb copy is restricted to in-frame clones and leaves out a portion. The profile covers 35,000 to 45,000 clones, with approximately 80% appearing a single time and about 2% taken by the ten largest. This receptor was identified in an adult with an advanced solid tumor such as melanoma, head and neck, liver or kidney cancer. This sample comprised CD4+ or CD8+ T cells sorted from blood, obtained in a trial of the OX40 agonist ivuxolimab.

The CDR3 DNA reads as TGCGCCAGCAGCTTTGTACAGGGGCAAGAGACCCAGTACTTC. Its translation is CASSFVQGQETQYF. This chain connects TRBV5-1 to TRBJ2-5; TRBD1 matches 7 bases. The germline V gene has CDR1 SGHRS and CDR2 YFSETQ. This CDR3 spans 14 amino acids. With V trimmed by 2 bases and J by 2 bases, 3 bases remained unmatched.